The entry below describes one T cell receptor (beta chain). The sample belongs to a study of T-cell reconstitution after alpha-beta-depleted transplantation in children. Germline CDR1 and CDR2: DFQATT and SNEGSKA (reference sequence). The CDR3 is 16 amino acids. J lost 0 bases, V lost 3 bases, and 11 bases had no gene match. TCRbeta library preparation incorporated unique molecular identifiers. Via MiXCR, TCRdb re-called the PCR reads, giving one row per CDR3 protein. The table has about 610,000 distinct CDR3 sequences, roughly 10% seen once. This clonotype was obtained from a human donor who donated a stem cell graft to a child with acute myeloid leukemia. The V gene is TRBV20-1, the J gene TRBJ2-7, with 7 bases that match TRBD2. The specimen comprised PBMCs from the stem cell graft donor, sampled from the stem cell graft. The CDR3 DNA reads TGCAGTGCTAGCCAAATCCTAGCGGAGATCTCCTACGAGCAGTACTTC. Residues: CSASQILAEISYEQYF.